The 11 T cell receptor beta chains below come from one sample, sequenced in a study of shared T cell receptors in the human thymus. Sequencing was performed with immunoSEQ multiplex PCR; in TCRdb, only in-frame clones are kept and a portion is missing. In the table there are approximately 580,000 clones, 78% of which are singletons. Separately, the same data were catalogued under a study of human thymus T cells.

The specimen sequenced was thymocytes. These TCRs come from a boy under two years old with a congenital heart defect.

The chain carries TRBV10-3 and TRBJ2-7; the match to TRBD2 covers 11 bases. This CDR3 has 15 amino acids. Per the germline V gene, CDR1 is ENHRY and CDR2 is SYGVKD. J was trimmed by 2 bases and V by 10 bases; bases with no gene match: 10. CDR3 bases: TGTGCCACCAAGGGGTTAGCGGGAGGGACCTACGAGCAGTACTTC. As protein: CATKGLAGGTYEQYF.

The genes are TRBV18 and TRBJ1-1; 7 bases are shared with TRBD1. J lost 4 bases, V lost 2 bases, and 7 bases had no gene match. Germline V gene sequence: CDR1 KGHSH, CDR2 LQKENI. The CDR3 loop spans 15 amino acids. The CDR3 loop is CASSPLGGKGTEAFF. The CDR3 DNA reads TGTGCCAGCTCACCATTAGGGGGCAAGGGCACTGAAGCTTTCTTT.

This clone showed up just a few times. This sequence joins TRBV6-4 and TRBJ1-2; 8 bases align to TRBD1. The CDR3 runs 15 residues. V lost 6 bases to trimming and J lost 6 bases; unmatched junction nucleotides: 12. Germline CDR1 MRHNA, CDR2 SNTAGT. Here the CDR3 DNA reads TGTGCCAGCAGCGAAGATTGGACAGGGACGGATGGCTACACCTTC. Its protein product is CASSEDWTGTDGYTF.

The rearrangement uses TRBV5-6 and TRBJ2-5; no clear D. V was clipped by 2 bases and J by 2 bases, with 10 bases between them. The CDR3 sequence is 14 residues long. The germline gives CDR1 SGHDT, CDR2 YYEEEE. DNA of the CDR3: TGTGCCAGCAGCTTTCTACTGTATCAAGAGACCCAGTACTTC. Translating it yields CASSFLLYQETQYF.

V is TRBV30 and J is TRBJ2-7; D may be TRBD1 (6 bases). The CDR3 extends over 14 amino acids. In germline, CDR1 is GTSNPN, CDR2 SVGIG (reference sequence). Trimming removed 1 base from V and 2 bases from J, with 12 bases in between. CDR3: CAWSGNREPYEQYF. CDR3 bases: TGTGCCTGGAGTGGGAACAGGGAACCCTACGAGCAGTACTTC.

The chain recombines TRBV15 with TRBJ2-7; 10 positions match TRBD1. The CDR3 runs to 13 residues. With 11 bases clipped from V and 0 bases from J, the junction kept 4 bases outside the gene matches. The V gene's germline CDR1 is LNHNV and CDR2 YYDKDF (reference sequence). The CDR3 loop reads CAARDRGSYEQYF. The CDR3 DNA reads TGTGCCGCACGGGACAGGGGCTCCTACGAGCAGTACTTC.

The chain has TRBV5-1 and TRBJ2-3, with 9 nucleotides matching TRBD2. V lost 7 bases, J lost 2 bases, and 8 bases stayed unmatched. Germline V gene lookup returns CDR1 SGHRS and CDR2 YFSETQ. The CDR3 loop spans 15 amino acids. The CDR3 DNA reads TGCGCCAGCGGACCCGGGACTAGCTTCACAGATACGCAGTATTTT. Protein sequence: CASGPGTSFTDTQYF.

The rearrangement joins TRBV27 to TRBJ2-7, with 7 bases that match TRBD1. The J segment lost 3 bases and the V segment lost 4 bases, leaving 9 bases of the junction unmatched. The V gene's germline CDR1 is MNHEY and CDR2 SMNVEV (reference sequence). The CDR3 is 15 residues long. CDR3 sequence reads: CASSYTGTARYEQYF. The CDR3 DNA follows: TGTGCCAGCAGTTATACCGGGACAGCTCGCTACGAGCAGTACTTC.

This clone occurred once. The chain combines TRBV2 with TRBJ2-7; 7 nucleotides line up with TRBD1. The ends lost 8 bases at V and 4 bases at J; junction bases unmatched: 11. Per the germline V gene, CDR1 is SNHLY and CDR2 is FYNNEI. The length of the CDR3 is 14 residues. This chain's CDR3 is CASLFPRDRYEQYF. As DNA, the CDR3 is TGTGCCAGCCTCTTCCCCCGGGACAGATACGAGCAGTACTTC.

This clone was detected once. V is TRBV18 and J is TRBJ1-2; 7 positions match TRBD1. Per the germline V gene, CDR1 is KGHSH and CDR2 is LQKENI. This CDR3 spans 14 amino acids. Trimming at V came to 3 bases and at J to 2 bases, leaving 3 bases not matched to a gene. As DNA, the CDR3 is TGTGCCAGCTCACCCAGGGGGGTAAACTATGGCTACACCTTC. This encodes CASSPRGVNYGYTF.

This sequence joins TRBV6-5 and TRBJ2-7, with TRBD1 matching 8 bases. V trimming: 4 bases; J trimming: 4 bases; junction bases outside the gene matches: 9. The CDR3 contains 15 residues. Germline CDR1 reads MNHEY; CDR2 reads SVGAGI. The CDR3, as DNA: TGTGCCAGCAGTTCCCGGGGACAGGCCTATTACGAGCAGTACTTC. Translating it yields CASSSRGQAYYEQYF.